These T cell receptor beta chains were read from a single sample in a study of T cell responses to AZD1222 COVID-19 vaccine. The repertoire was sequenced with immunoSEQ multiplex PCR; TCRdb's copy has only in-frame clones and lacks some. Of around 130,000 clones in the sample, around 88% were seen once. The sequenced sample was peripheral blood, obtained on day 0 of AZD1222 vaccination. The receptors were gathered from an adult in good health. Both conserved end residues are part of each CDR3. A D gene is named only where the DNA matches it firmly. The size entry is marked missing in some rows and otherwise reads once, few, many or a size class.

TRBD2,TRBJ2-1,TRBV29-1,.,TGCAGCGTTTCCGGACTAGCGGGGGGAATGGGCTCCTACAATGAGCAGTTCTTC,CSVSGLAGGMGSYNEQFF
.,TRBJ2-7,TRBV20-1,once,TGCAGTGCTAGTTCTGCGGCCTACGAGCAGTACTTC,CSASSAAYEQYF
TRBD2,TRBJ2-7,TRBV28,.,TGTGCCACCGGGAGGGAAACCTACGAGCAGTACTTC,CATGRETYEQYF
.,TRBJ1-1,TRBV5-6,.,TGTGCCAGCAGCTCATACACGGGCCCCTACTTGAACACTGAAGCTTTCTTT,CASSSYTGPYLNTEAFF
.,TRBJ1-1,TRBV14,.,TGTGCCAGCAGCCAAGTAAATCCGAACACTGAAGCTTTCTTT,CASSQVNPNTEAFF
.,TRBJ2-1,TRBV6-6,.,TGTGCCAGCAGTTACTCTCGCGTATACAATGAGCAGTTCTTC,CASSYSRVYNEQFF
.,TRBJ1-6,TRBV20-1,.,TGCAGTGCTAGTTTGGTCCGGAATTCACCCCTCCACTTT,CSASLVRNSPLHF
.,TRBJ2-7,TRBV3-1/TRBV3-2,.,TGTGCCAGCAGCCAAGGGTCGGGACAACCCTACGAGCAGTACTTC,CASSQGSGQPYEQYF
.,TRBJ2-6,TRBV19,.,TGTGCCAGTAGTCCCCGAATCGATGGGGCCAACGTCCTGACTTTC,CASSPRIDGANVLTF
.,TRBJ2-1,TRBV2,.,TGTGCCAGCAGTGAAGTCTTTACTGATCACTACAATGAGCAGTTCTTC,CASSEVFTDHYNEQFF
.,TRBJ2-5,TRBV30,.,TGTGCCTGGAGCGCATATCGAACAGGGCGACTCGAGACCCAGTACTTC,CAWSAYRTGRLETQYF
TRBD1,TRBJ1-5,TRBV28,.,TGTGCCACCCACTCCGGACAGGGCAATCAGCCCCAGCATTTT,CATHSGQGNQPQHF
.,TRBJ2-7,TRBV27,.,TGTGCCAGCATCAACTCCTACGAGCAGTACTTC,CASINSYEQYF
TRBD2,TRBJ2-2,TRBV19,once,TGTGCCAGTAGTACCATACCTAGCGGGACGAACACCGGGGAGCTGTTTTTT,CASSTIPSGTNTGELFF
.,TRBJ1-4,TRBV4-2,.,TGTGCCAGCAGCCAAGTTATTGGGCAGCGGGCGGAGGATGAAAAACTGTTTTTT,CASSQVIGQRAEDEKLFF
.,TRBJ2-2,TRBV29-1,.,TGCAGCGTTCCAACCCCGGGCAGGGAATACACCGGGGAGCTGTTTTTT,CSVPTPGREYTGELFF
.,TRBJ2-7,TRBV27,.,TGTGCCAGCAGTCCCAGGGGGGGACGCGAGCAGTACTTC,CASSPRGGREQYF
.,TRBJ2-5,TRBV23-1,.,TGCGCCAGCCCATCATCACCGAGAAGTAAACACCAAGAGACCCAGTACTTC,CASPSSPRSKHQETQYF
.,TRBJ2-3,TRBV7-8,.,TGTGCCAGCAGCCGACGGGAAACTAGCACAGATACGCAGTATTTT,CASSRRETSTDTQYF
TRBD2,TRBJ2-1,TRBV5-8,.,TGTGCCAGCAGTCCCCCCCCACTAGCGGGACGTACCTACAATGAGCAGTTCTTC,CASSPPPLAGRTYNEQFF
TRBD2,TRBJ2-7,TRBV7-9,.,TGTGCCAGCAGCTTAGGGACTAGCGGAACCTACGAGCAGTACTTC,CASSLGTSGTYEQYF
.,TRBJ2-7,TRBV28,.,TGTGCCAGCATTTCATCTACGAGCGCGCAGTACTTC,CASISSTSAQYF
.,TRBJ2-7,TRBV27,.,TGTGCCAGCAGTTTGACCTCGGTGGGCTCCTACGAGCAGTACTTC,CASSLTSVGSYEQYF
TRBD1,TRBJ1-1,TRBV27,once,TGTGCCAGCAGGGACAGGTTTCATGACACTGAAGCTTTCTTT,CASRDRFHDTEAFF
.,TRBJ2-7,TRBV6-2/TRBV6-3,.,TGTGCCAGCAGTCCCCCGAGGTCTGCCTACGAGCAGTACTTC,CASSPPRSAYEQYF
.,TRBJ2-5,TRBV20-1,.,TGCAGTAACACTGAGACCCAGTACTTC,CSNTETQYF
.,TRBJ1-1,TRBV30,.,TGTGCCTGGAGTCGATGGGGCACCCCTGAGAGGACTGAAGCTTTCTTT,CAWSRWGTPERTEAFF
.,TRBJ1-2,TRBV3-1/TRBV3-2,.,TGTGCCAGCAGCCAAGAGCTTCGTTCCTATGGCTACACCTTC,CASSQELRSYGYTF
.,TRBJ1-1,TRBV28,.,TGTGCCAGCAGCCCACGGCGGGCTGAAGCTTTCTTT,CASSPRRAEAFF
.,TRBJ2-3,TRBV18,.,TGTGCCAGCTCACCACTGGCTAGCGGCACAGATACGCAGTATTTT,CASSPLASGTDTQYF
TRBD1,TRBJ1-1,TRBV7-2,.,TGTGCCAGCAGCGTCAAGACAGGGCCTCGAACTGAAGCTTTCTTT,CASSVKTGPRTEAFF
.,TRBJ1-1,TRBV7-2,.,TGTGCCAGCAGCCAGCCCTATGTCACTGAAGCTTTCTTT,CASSQPYVTEAFF
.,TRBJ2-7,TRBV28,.,TGTGCCAGCGGCTTATATGAATACGAGCAGTACTTC,CASGLYEYEQYF
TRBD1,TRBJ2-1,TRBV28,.,TGTGCCAGCAGTCCAACAGGGGATCTTTACAATGAGCAGTTCTTC,CASSPTGDLYNEQFF
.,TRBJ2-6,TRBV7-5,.,TGTGCCAGAAGCTTAGTTCCGGGGTCGAGCTCTGGGGCCAACGTCCTGACTTTC,CARSLVPGSSSGANVLTF
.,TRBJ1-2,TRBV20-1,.,TGCAGTCATCGTAACTATGGCTACACCTTC,CSHRNYGYTF
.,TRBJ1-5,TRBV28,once,TGTGCCAGCAGTTTGGCGGGGAGCAATCAGCCCCAGCATTTT,CASSLAGSNQPQHF
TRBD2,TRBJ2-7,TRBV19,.,TGTGCCAGTAGTATACGACTAGCGGGAGAAACCTACGAGCAGTACTTC,CASSIRLAGETYEQYF
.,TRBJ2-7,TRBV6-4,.,TGTGCCAGCAGCACGGACACTGACTCCTACGAGCAGTACTTC,CASSTDTDSYEQYF
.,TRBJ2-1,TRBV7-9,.,TGTGCCAGCAGCTACCCCTTGGGCGGGAACGAGCAGTTCTTC,CASSYPLGGNEQFF
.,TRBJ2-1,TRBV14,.,TGTGCCAGCAGCCAAGTATTGGGCGGTGAGCAGTTCTTC,CASSQVLGGEQFF
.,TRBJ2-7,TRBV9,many,TGTGCCAGCAGCTTCAAAGTCGGGGGCGAGCAGTACTTC,CASSFKVGGEQYF
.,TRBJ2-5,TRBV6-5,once,TGTGCCAGCAGTTCTCGAGGGGGGTGGCGAGAGACCCAGTACTTC,CASSSRGGWRETQYF
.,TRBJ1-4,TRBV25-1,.,TGTGCCAGCAGTGAATCGTTGGAAAAACTGTTTTTT,CASSESLEKLFF
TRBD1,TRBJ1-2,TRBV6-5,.,TGTGCCAGCAGTCCCGGACAGGGAGCGAACTATGGCTACACCTTC,CASSPGQGANYGYTF
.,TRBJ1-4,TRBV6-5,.,TGTGCCAGCAGGACCGGGGGGGGAATTGAAAAACTGTTTTTT,CASRTGGGIEKLFF
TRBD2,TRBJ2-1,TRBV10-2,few,TGCGCCAGCAGTCATTCGGGGGGGACCAATAATAAGTTCTTC,CASSHSGGTNNKFF
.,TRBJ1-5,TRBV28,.,TGTGCCAGCAGCCTAAATCAGCCCCAGCATTTT,CASSLNQPQHF
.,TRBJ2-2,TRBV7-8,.,TGTGCCAGCAGCCTCGAGTGGTTCGTAACAGGGATCGTAGGGATCGGGGAGCTGTTTTTT,CASSLEWFVTGIVGIGELFF
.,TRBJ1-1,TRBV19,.,TGTGCCAGTAGCCGGACAACCGAATACAGTGAAGCTTTCTTT,CASSRTTEYSEAFF
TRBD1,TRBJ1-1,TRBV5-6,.,TGTGCCAGCAGCCAGGACAGGGGGCGCAAAGCTTTCTTT,CASSQDRGRKAFF
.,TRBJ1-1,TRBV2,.,TGTGCCAGCTTGTGGAGCGACACTGAAGCTTTCTTT,CASLWSDTEAFF
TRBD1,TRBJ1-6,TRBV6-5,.,TGTGCCAGCAGTAGCCGGGACAGGGAATCACCCCTCCACTTT,CASSSRDRESPLHF
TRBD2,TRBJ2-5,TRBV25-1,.,TGTGCCAGCAACCCCGCGGGAGGCGAGACCCAGTACTTC,CASNPAGGETQYF
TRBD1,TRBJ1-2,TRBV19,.,TGTGCCAGTGGGGACAGGGGGATTGATGGCTACACCTTC,CASGDRGIDGYTF
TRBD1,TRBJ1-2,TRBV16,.,TGTGCCAGCAGCCAATCAAACCAGGGGGCGGTATATGGCTACACCTTC,CASSQSNQGAVYGYTF
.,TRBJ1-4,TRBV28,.,TGTGCCAGCAGTTTCCGCGGATCTAATGAAAAACTGTTTTTT,CASSFRGSNEKLFF